This passage covers 9 T cell receptor beta chains from one sample sequenced in a study of blood T cell repertoires in COVID-19. Measured with immunoSEQ multiplex PCR; TCRdb has only the in-frame clones, and not every one. The sample consists of more than 250,000 clones, about nine tenths of them appearing once. Sequencing used PBMCs or T cells enriched from blood (not recorded which). The receptors here all came from a woman aged 18-29 years who had recovered from COVID-19.

The chain joins TRBV19 to TRBJ1-1; 7 nucleotides match TRBD1. Germline CDR1 LNHDA, CDR2 SQIVND (reference sequence). The J segment lost 0 bases and the V segment lost 5 bases, leaving 6 bases of the junction unmatched. The CDR3 covers 15 residues. DNA of the CDR3: TGTGCCAGTAGTCAGGACAGGTTCATGAACACTGAAGCTTTCTTT. It encodes CASSQDRFMNTEAFF.

The chain joins TRBV10-3 to TRBJ2-1; 15 nucleotides agree with TRBD2. The trim removed 2 bases at V and 15 bases at J, leaving 5 bases unmatched. Germline V gives CDR1 ENHRY, CDR2 SYGVKD. The CDR3 runs to 14 residues. The DNA for the CDR3 is TGTGCCATCAGTGAGCGGACTAGCGGGAGGGCCTGGTTCTTC. Translated, it gives CAISERTSGRAWFF.

The rearrangement joins TRBV6-4 to TRBJ2-7, with 7 bases matching TRBD2. Germline V CDR1 and CDR2: MRHNA, SNTAGT. Trimming took 2 bases from V and 1 from J; bases not matched to a gene: 5. The CDR3 is made up of 15 amino acids. The DNA of the CDR3 is TGTGCCAGCAGTGACCAGCTGGGAGGGTCCTACGAGCAGTACTTC. Translation gives CASSDQLGGSYEQYF.

With respect to this clone: The CDR3 ends on some other residue instead of the conserved phenylalanine or tryptophan, so this is likely a read error. It is unclear where the CDR3 begins or ends on the DNA, so no DNA is shown, and the CDR3 is as TCRdb lists it. The rearrangement links TRBV12-5 to TRBJ1-4; TRBD1, the D gene given by the table, was not confirmed from the DNA. The CDR3 is 13 amino acids long, termini counted. Germline V gives CDR1 LGHNT, CDR2 FRNRAP. The CDR3 sequence is CASGLEEGDPLVL.

The table lists this clone with a count of one. This sample also contains other DNA sequences that code for the same CDR3. CDR3 region: CASSYRETYEQYF. In DNA, the CDR3 is TGTGCCAGCAGTTACCGAGAAACCTACGAGCAGTACTTC. V is TRBV27 and J is TRBJ2-7; no reliable D call. The germline V gene has CDR1 MNHEY and CDR2 SMNVEV (reference sequence). The V end lost 4 bases, the J end lost 2 bases, and 9 bases lay between the germline ends. The CDR3 is 13 amino acids.

The J gene is TRBJ1-2, the V gene TRBV19, with 8 bases fitting TRBD1. The CDR3 covers 15 residues. Germline V lookup: CDR1 LNHDA, CDR2 SQIVND (reference sequence). Trimming cost V 4 bases and J 4 bases; bases outside gene matches: 8. CDR3 amino acids: CASSTDRAGGYGYTF. CDR3 sequence (DNA): TGTGCCAGTAGTACGGACAGGGCCGGAGGCTATGGCTACACCTTC. Full variable domain (remainder filled in from reference TRBV19 and TRBJ1-2): DGGITQSPKYLFRKEGQNVTLSCEQNLNHDAMYWYRQDPGQGLRLIYYSQIVNDFQKGDIAEGYSVSREKKESFPLTVTSAQKNPTAFYLCASSTDRAGGYGYTFGSGTRLTVV.

This sequence joins TRBV4-1 and TRBJ2-3; 8 nucleotides match TRBD2. CDR1 is MGHRA, CDR2 YSYEKL, per germline. The CDR3 runs 15 residues. With V trimmed by 4 bases and J by 4 bases, 7 bases remained unmatched. The CDR3 coding sequence is TGCGCCAGCAGCCGGGTCGGGGGGGCCCCAGATACGCAGTATTTT. As protein: CASSRVGGAPDTQYF.

The rearrangement links TRBV7-9 to TRBJ1-1; 7 bases map to TRBD1. The ends lost 5 bases at V and 0 bases at J; junction bases unmatched: 15. Per the germline V gene, CDR1 is SEHNR and CDR2 is FQNEAQ (reference sequence). The CDR3 consists of 18 residues. The CDR3 sequence is CASSQTDRQTFMNTEAFF. The CDR3 DNA reads as TGTGCCAGCAGCCAGACGGACAGGCAGACGTTCATGAACACTGAAGCTTTCTTT.

The rearrangement links TRBV7-9 to TRBJ2-3, with 8 bases lining up with TRBD2. V lost 4 bases to trimming and J lost 0 bases; unmatched junction nucleotides: 3. The germline gives CDR1 SEHNR, CDR2 FQNEAQ (reference sequence). This CDR3 spans 15 amino acids. CDR3 amino acids: CASSWGTSSTDTQYF. The CDR3 DNA follows: TGTGCCAGCAGCTGGGGGACTAGTAGCACAGATACGCAGTATTTT.